Listed below are T cell receptor beta chains from one sample, sequenced in a study of shared clonotypes between healthy human individuals. The repertoire was sequenced with immunoSEQ multiplex PCR; TCRdb's copy has only in-frame clones and lacks some. The sample includes hundreds of thousands of clones, less than 80% of them seen just once. Sample: memory CD4+ T cells sorted from blood. These receptor sequences come from a woman aged 25 to 39 in good health. Each CDR3 is given with its conserved first and last residue. Each record gives: clone size, D gene, J gene, V gene, CDR3 protein, CDR3 DNA. D genes are given only for firm matches. The size of a clone is reported for some rows only, either as once, few or many, or as a class for expanded clones.

.,.,TRBJ1-4,TRBV5-1,CASTPTVGEKLFF,TGCGCCAGCACACCGACAGTTGGTGAAAAACTGTTTTTT
.,TRBD1,TRBJ2-7,TRBV27,CASSFVRDRVYYEQYF,TGTGCCAGCAGTTTTGTGCGGGACAGGGTTTACTACGAGCAGTACTTC
.,TRBD1,TRBJ1-2,TRBV5-1,CASSLGGGRDGYTF,TGCGCCAGCAGCTTGGGAGGGGGCAGAGATGGCTACACCTTC
.,.,TRBJ2-2,TRBV25-1,CASSRPGELFF,TGTGCCAGCAGCCGACCCGGGGAGCTGTTTTTT
.,TRBD1,TRBJ2-7,TRBV6-1,CASSEPGQGSYEQYF,TGTGCCAGCAGTGAACCGGGACAGGGTTCCTACGAGCAGTACTTC
.,TRBD1,TRBJ1-2,TRBV6-5,CAIMGDRDLLYGYTF,TGTGCCATCATGGGGGACAGGGACCTTCTCTATGGCTACACCTTC
.,.,TRBJ1-5,TRBV19,CASSMVGAGQPQHF,TGTGCCAGTAGTATGGTGGGGGCAGGTCAGCCCCAGCATTTT
.,.,TRBJ1-1,TRBV18,CASSPALRTAEAFF,TGTGCCAGCTCACCAGCTCTTAGAACAGCGGAAGCTTTCTTT
.,.,TRBJ2-3,TRBV19,CASSIGTQGADTQYF,TGTGCCAGTAGTATCGGTACCCAAGGGGCAGATACGCAGTATTTT
.,.,TRBJ2-1,TRBV7-9,CASSLPHSPPGDQGDEQFF,TGTGCCAGCAGCTTGCCTCACTCACCCCCGGGAGATCAAGGGGATGAGCAGTTCTTC
.,.,TRBJ1-2,TRBV19,CASSIGGRGGYTF,TGTGCCAGTAGTATAGGAGGGCGCGGAGGCTACACCTTC
few,TRBD1,TRBJ1-2,TRBV2,CARSESQGNYGYTF,TGTGCCAGGTCTGAATCACAGGGGAACTATGGCTACACCTTC
few,.,TRBJ2-7,TRBV10-2,CASRHNQGFGVEGEQYF,TGCGCCAGCAGACACAACCAGGGATTTGGGGTGGAGGGCGAGCAGTACTTC
once,.,TRBJ2-5,TRBV5-1,CASSLFNGVQETQYF,TGCGCCAGCAGCTTGTTTAACGGGGTCCAAGAGACCCAGTACTTC
few,.,TRBJ2-4,TRBV4-1,CASSQPAGRNIQYF,TGCGCCAGCAGCCAACCGGCAGGGAGGAACATTCAGTACTTC
few,.,TRBJ2-1,TRBV7-2,CASSRSWGNEQFF,TGTGCCAGCAGTAGGAGTTGGGGAAATGAGCAGTTCTTC
.,.,TRBJ1-5,TRBV7-2,CASSPGTHQPQHF,TGTGCCAGCAGCCCGGGTACCCATCAGCCCCAGCATTTT